The TCR beta chain described here comes from a study of blood T cell repertoires in COVID-19. Turning to the study itself: Researchers got acute and convalescent COVID-19 samples from the United States, Italy and Spain. T cells, B-cell-depleted T cells, or PBMCs supplied cDNA or gDNA.

Those enrolled in Seattle joined during active infection and were followed longitudinally afterward. The CDR3 has 15 residues. J lost 0 bases, V lost 1 base, and 3 bases had no gene match. Germline V lookup: CDR1 LGHDT, CDR2 YNNKEL (reference sequence). Only in-frame clones appear in the TCRdb table, and some are missing; sequencing was by immunoSEQ multiplex PCR. The profile shows about half a million clones, roughly 89% of them singletons. Sequenced: peripheral blood. The clonotype comes from a man younger than 35 with COVID-19, enrolled during active disease. V and J are TRBV3-1 (or the pseudogene TRBV3-2) and TRBJ2-7; 7 bases align to TRBD1. Here the CDR3 DNA reads TGTGCCAGCAGCCAAGGAGGGGACAGCTCCTACGAGCAGTACTTC. Residues: CASSQGGDSSYEQYF.